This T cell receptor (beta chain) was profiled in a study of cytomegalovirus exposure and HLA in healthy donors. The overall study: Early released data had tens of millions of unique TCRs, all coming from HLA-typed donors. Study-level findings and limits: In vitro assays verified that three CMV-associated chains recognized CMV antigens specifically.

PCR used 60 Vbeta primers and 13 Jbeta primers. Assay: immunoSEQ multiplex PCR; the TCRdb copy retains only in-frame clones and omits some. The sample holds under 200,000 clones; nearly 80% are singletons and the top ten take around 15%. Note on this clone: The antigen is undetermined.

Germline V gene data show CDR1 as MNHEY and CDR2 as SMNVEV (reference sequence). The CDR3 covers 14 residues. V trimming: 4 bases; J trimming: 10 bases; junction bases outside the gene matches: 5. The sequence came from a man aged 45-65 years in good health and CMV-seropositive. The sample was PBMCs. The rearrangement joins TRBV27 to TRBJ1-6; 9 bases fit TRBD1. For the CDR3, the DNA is TGTGCCAGCAGTTCAAGGACAGGGGTCTCACCCCTCCACTTT. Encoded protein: CASSSRTGVSPLHF.